A selection of T cell receptor beta chains follows, all from one sample in a study of T-cell reconstitution after alpha-beta-depleted transplantation in children. TCRdb reprocessed the PCR reads with MiXCR, giving one entry per CDR3 protein. Of approximately 520,000 distinct CDR3 sequences listed, less than 35% were seen once; the top ten hold 2.4%. The sample in question was PBMCs from the stem cell graft donor, obtained from the stem cell graft. The receptors stem from a human donor who donated a stem cell graft to a child with aplastic anemia. CDR3s include the opening cysteine and the closing phenylalanine or tryptophan. A D gene is named only where the DNA matches it firmly. Expanded clones are given a class, and other clones once, few, many or no size at all.

clone_size: .; v_call: TRBV4-1; d_call: .; j_call: TRBJ2-1; cdr3_nt: TGCGCCAGCAGCCACCGGGACAGCGGGTCTGATGAGCAGTTCTTC; cdr3_aa: CASSHRDSGSDEQFF
clone_size: .; v_call: TRBV12-3/TRBV12-4; d_call: .; j_call: TRBJ1-5; cdr3_nt: TGTGCCAGCAGTCCAACAGGGAAAAATCAGCCCCAGCATTTT; cdr3_aa: CASSPTGKNQPQHF
clone_size: .; v_call: TRBV30; d_call: .; j_call: TRBJ2-3; cdr3_nt: TGTGCCTGGAGTGTACCCCCAGATACGCAGTATTTT; cdr3_aa: CAWSVPPDTQYF
clone_size: .; v_call: TRBV25-1; d_call: .; j_call: TRBJ2-1; cdr3_nt: TGTGCCAGCAGTGAAGGGAACCGTTTCAATGAGCAGTTCTTC; cdr3_aa: CASSEGNRFNEQFF
clone_size: few; v_call: TRBV20-1; d_call: TRBD2; j_call: TRBJ2-5; cdr3_nt: TGCAGTGCTAGAGATTCCGGTGCCCAGCGGGAGCCCCAAGAGACCCAGTACTTC; cdr3_aa: CSARDSGAQREPQETQYF
clone_size: few; v_call: TRBV7-2; d_call: .; j_call: TRBJ2-7; cdr3_nt: TGTGCCAGCAGCTTAGGGCGAGGGGTCGAGCAGTACTTC; cdr3_aa: CASSLGRGVEQYF
clone_size: few; v_call: TRBV5-1; d_call: .; j_call: TRBJ1-1; cdr3_nt: TGCGCCAGCAGCGCATATGGGGGGCAGGACACTGAAGCTTTCTTT; cdr3_aa: CASSAYGGQDTEAFF
clone_size: .; v_call: TRBV29-1; d_call: .; j_call: TRBJ1-1; cdr3_nt: TGCAGCGTTGAAGAGGTGGAGGGAGGAAGAGCTTTCTTT; cdr3_aa: CSVEEVEGGRAFF
clone_size: .; v_call: TRBV2; d_call: .; j_call: TRBJ1-5; cdr3_nt: TGTGCCAGCAGGGCCAAACAGGGTCTAAATCAGCCCCAGCATTTT; cdr3_aa: CASRAKQGLNQPQHF
clone_size: .; v_call: TRBV28; d_call: .; j_call: TRBJ1-5; cdr3_nt: TGTGCCAGCAGTTTGATCAATCAGCCCCAGCATTTT; cdr3_aa: CASSLINQPQHF
clone_size: .; v_call: TRBV5-1; d_call: TRBD2; j_call: TRBJ2-5; cdr3_nt: TGCGCCAGCAGCTTCAAGAAGCGGGAGGGCCCCGAGACCCAGTACTTC; cdr3_aa: CASSFKKREGPETQYF
clone_size: .; v_call: TRBV5-1; d_call: TRBD2; j_call: TRBJ2-3; cdr3_nt: TGCGCCAGCAGCTCCGGACTAGGCGTGAGGGATACGCAGTATTTT; cdr3_aa: CASSSGLGVRDTQYF
clone_size: few; v_call: TRBV14; d_call: TRBD1; j_call: TRBJ1-2; cdr3_nt: TGTGCCAGCAGCCGCATCGGACAGGATTGGGCGGGTGGCTACACCTTC; cdr3_aa: CASSRIGQDWAGGYTF